This entry lists 28 T cell receptor beta chains sequenced from one sample in a study of CD8 T cell repertoires and HIV-1 epitope variants. No antigen has been identified for these receptors. Libraries were prepared by immunoSEQ multiplex PCR; TCRdb keeps only in-frame clonotypes and omits some of them. This table holds about 2,500 clones, about three fifths found once. Sequenced material: cultured CD8+ T cells derived from PBMCs. These receptors all come from a male donor with HIV.

The V call is TRBV7-9, the J call TRBJ1-4, with D possibly being TRBD1 (5 bases). CDR1 and CDR2 from the germline V gene are SEHNR and FQNEAQ (reference sequence). V lost 1 base and J lost 5, with 14 bases in between. The length of the CDR3 is 16 residues. DNA of the CDR3: TGTGCCAGCAGCTTAGTGGGAGCAGGGATAAATGAAAAACTGTTTTTT. It codes for CASSLVGAGINEKLFF.

This chain links TRBV6-4 with TRBJ1-2; the D gene is possibly TRBD1 (6 bases). V gave up 4 bases and J gave up 4 bases, with 16 bases separating them. The CDR3 length is 15 residues. Germline CDR1 reads MRHNA; CDR2 reads SNTAGT. The CDR3 DNA is TGTGCCAGCAGTGTCGAGCCGGGACAAAGCTATGGCTACACCTTC. It specifies CASSVEPGQSYGYTF.

The gene calls are TRBV6-6 and TRBJ2-1; 8 positions agree with TRBD1. This CDR3 region has 15 residues. Per the germline V gene, CDR1 is MNHNY and CDR2 is SVGAGI (reference sequence). V shed 2 bases and J 6 bases; nucleotides not matched to a gene: 6. The CDR3 nucleotides are TGTGCCAGCAGTTACCAGAGGACAGGGAGCAATGAGCAGTTCTTC. It translates to CASSYQRTGSNEQFF.

This rearrangement joins TRBV27 to TRBJ2-7; a possible D gene is TRBD2 (6 bases). The length of the CDR3 is 16 residues. CDR1 is MNHEY and CDR2 is SMNVEV in the germline V gene (reference sequence). The V and J ends lost 6 bases and 0 bases respectively, with 18 bases between them. CDR3 residues: CASRINTSRSSYEQYF. The DNA for the CDR3 is TGTGCCAGCAGGATTAATACTAGCAGGAGCTCCTACGAGCAGTACTTC.

The V gene is TRBV19, the J gene TRBJ2-7, with 7 bases fitting TRBD1. The CDR3 runs 13 residues. Germline CDR1 is LNHDA and CDR2 is SQIVND (reference sequence). The J segment lost 5 bases and the V segment lost 5 bases, leaving 6 bases of the junction unmatched. Here the CDR3 reads CASSSRDRHEQYF. CDR3 DNA sequence: TGTGCCAGTAGTTCCCGGGACAGACACGAGCAGTACTTC.

This chain links TRBV27 with TRBJ2-1, with a tentative D call TRBD2 (6 bases). Trimming left V 2 bases short and J 4 bases short, with 9 bases between. The CDR3 is 14 amino acids. The germline CDR1 and CDR2 sequences are MNHEY and SMNVEV (reference sequence). The CDR3 loop is CASSLGDSYNEQFF. In DNA form, the CDR3 reads TGTGCCAGCAGTTTAGGGGACTCGTACAATGAGCAGTTCTTC.

The genes are TRBV6-5 and TRBJ2-3, with D perhaps given as TRBD1 or TRBD2 (5 bases each). The CDR3 spans 12 residues. V lost 6 bases to trimming and J lost 11 bases, with 15 bases between them. The germline CDR1 and CDR2 sequences are MNHEY and SVGAGI. The CDR3 is CASSPGRGEQYF. Here the CDR3 DNA reads TGTGCCAGCAGCCCCGGCCGGGGCGAGCAGTATTTT.

In its sample, this clone was seen a few times. The chain is built from TRBV28 and TRBJ2-1, with TRBD2 identical over 8 bases. Germline CDR1 and CDR2: MDHEN and SYDVKM. The CDR3 has 14 residues. V lost 1 base and J lost 10; bases outside the gene matches: 6. The CDR3 DNA sequence: TGTGCCAGCAGTTTATCGCGGGGGGCTATGGAGCAGTTCTTC. Translating it yields CASSLSRGAMEQFF.

The chain has TRBV19 and TRBJ2-2, with a weak D call TRBD2 (6 bases). The CDR3 runs 13 residues. The V gene lost 7 bases and the J gene lost 10 bases, with 16 bases spanning the gap. The V gene's germline CDR1 is LNHDA and CDR2 SQIVND (reference sequence). CDR3 loop: CASKLGGNAELFF. The CDR3 DNA is TGTGCCAGTAAGCTGGGGGGAAACGCGGAGCTGTTTTTT.

This chain connects TRBV13 to TRBJ2-5, with D unresolved. This CDR3 is 13 amino acids long. Germline V gene data show CDR1 as PRHDT and CDR2 as FYEKMQ (reference sequence). The V gene lost 0 bases and the J gene lost 1 base, with 3 bases spanning the gap. The CDR3, as DNA: TGTGCCAGCAGCTTAGGCACCCAAGAGACCCAGTACTTC. It codes for CASSLGTQETQYF. The complete variable domain, with remaining parts taken from reference TRBV13 and TRBJ2-5, reads AAGVIQSPRHLIKEKRETATLKCYPIPRHDTVYWYQQGPGQDPQFLISFYEKMQSDKGSIPDRFSAQQFSDYHSELNMSSLELGDSALYFCASSLGTQETQYFGPGTRLLVL.

By share, this clone counts as medium-sized. The CDR3 DNA reads as TGTGCCAGCAGCCAAGGCGGAGCGGGGGAAGAGACCCAGTACTTC. It yields the protein CASSQGGAGEETQYF. The chain recombines TRBV4-2 with TRBJ2-5; 8 bases are shared with TRBD2. CDR3 size: 15 residues. The trim removed 1 base at V and 3 bases at J, leaving 4 bases unmatched. CDR1 is LGHNA and CDR2 is YNFKEQ in the germline V gene.

This clone was observed a handful of times. The chain joins TRBV5-5 to TRBJ1-1; no clear D gene. CDR1 and CDR2 from the germline V gene are SGHKS and YYEKEE (reference sequence). Trimming pared 0 bases from V and 6 bases from J, leaving 6 bases between. The CDR3 has 12 amino acids. The CDR3, as DNA: TGTGCCAGCAGCTTGGGGTACTCTGAAGCTTTCTTT. It codes for CASSLGYSEAFF.

This clone was seen more than once but under ten times. This chain connects TRBV28 to TRBJ1-2; 7 bases fit TRBD1. After removal of 5 bases from V and 4 bases from J, the junction contained 13 bases not matched to a gene. Germline V gene lookup returns CDR1 MDHEN and CDR2 SYDVKM. This CDR3 is 16 amino acids long. The CDR3 is CASSPSQGTAAYGYTF. DNA of the CDR3: TGTGCCAGCAGTCCGTCACAGGGGACGGCGGCCTATGGCTACACCTTC.

The chain recombines TRBV5-4 with TRBJ2-3; D call uncertain. CDR3 length: 12 residues. V was trimmed by 2 bases and J by 4 bases, leaving 5 bases between them. Germline V lookup: CDR1 SGHNT, CDR2 YYREEE (reference sequence). CDR3: CASSFLADTQYF. The CDR3 coding sequence is TGTGCCAGCAGCTTCCTAGCAGATACGCAGTATTTT.

The chain's CDR3 is CSVVGQGLYEQYF. CDR3 nucleotide sequence: TGCAGCGTTGTGGGACAGGGGTTATACGAGCAGTACTTC. The gene calls are TRBV29-1 and TRBJ2-7, with 10 bases that match TRBD1. This CDR3 spans 13 amino acids. Per germline, CDR1 SQVTM and CDR2 ANQGSEA. Unmatched junction bases numbered 4, after V lost 4 bases and J lost 4 bases.

The chain combines TRBV5-1 with TRBJ1-1; D uncertain. The germline V gene has CDR1 SGHRS and CDR2 YFSETQ. Trimming left V 5 bases short and J 6 bases short, with 17 bases between. The CDR3 consists of 14 residues. CDR3 sequence (DNA): TGCGCCAGCAGTTTAGGAACAGCGGCCGCTGAAGCTTTCTTT. Protein product: CASSLGTAAAEAFF.

The rearrangement joins TRBV7-9 to TRBJ2-1, with D possibly TRBD2 on 5 matching bases. The germline CDR1 and CDR2 sequences are SEHNR and FQNEAQ (reference sequence). V was clipped by 5 bases and J by 7 bases, with 15 bases between them. The CDR3 runs to 14 residues. Here the CDR3 DNA reads TGTGCCAGCAGCGTTGGGTCAGGAGGAAATGAGCAGTTCTTC. It specifies CASSVGSGGNEQFF.

This chain joins TRBV28 and TRBJ2-7, with D perhaps given as TRBD1 or TRBD2 (5 bases each). Trimming removed 6 bases at V and 4 bases at J, with 10 bases between. The germline gives CDR1 MDHEN, CDR2 SYDVKM. The CDR3 runs 12 residues. In DNA form, the CDR3 reads TGTGCCAGCAGCACCGGGACGTACGAGCAGTACTTC. Translated, it gives CASSTGTYEQYF.

The rearrangement links TRBV6-6 to TRBJ2-5; TRBD2 is a possible D gene (5 bases). The CDR3 sequence is 12 residues long. V shed 8 bases and J shed 2 bases, with 9 bases lying between them. Per the germline V gene, CDR1 is MNHNY and CDR2 is SVGAGI (reference sequence). The CDR3 DNA reads TGTGCCAGCCGGGGTTCGCAAGAGACCCAGTACTTC. Translated, it gives CASRGSQETQYF.

This clone was detected once. The gene calls are TRBV5-4 and TRBJ2-2; unclear D gene. The V end was cut by 1 base, the J end by 6 bases, with 13 bases between. The CDR3 length is 15 residues. Per the germline V gene, CDR1 is SGHNT and CDR2 is YYREEE (reference sequence). The chain's CDR3 is CASSLSGGLAGELFF. In nucleotides, the CDR3 is TGTGCCAGCAGCTTGAGTGGCGGCCTTGCCGGGGAGCTGTTTTTT. Full variable domain (remainder filled in from reference TRBV5-4 and TRBJ2-2): ETGVTQSPTHLIKTRGQQVTLRCSSQSGHNTVSWYQQALGQGPQFIFQYYREEENGRGNFPPRFSGLQFPNYSSELNVNALELDDSALYLCASSLSGGLAGELFFGEGSRLTVL.

This chain links TRBV5-1 with TRBJ2-1; 8 nucleotides align to TRBD2. Trimming at V came to 5 bases and at J to 10 bases, leaving 14 bases not matched to a gene. The V gene's germline CDR1 is SGHRS and CDR2 YFSETQ. The CDR3 contains 15 residues. Here the CDR3 DNA reads TGCGCCAGCAGGCTGGATAGCGGGACGGTTTGGGAGCAGTTCTTC. It codes for CASRLDSGTVWEQFF. The full variable domain, with the rest looked up from reference TRBV5-1 and TRBJ2-1, is KAGVTQTPRYLIKTRGQQVTLSCSPISGHRSVSWYQQTPGQGLQFLFEYFSETQRNKGNFPGRFSGRQFSNSRSEMNVSTLELGDSALYLCASRLDSGTVWEQFFGPGTRLTVL.

This chain uses TRBV7-2 with TRBJ2-7; TRBD1 matches 8 bases. Germline assignment: CDR1 SGHTA and CDR2 FQGNSA. The CDR3 sequence is 15 residues long. V was clipped by 4 bases and J by 3 bases; unmatched bases: 8. CDR3: CASSSRTGIVYEQYF. CDR3 coding DNA: TGTGCCAGCAGCTCAAGGACAGGGATCGTCTACGAGCAGTACTTC.

The genes are TRBV6-6 and TRBJ1-1; possible D gene TRBD1, 6 bases. CDR1 and CDR2 from the germline V gene are MNHNY and SVGAGI (reference sequence). The CDR3 totals 15 residues. V was cut by 0 bases and J by 7 bases, with 15 bases left in between. DNA of the CDR3: TGTGCCAGCAGTTACTCGGGGCAGGGGTTGAGTGAAGCTTTCTTT. It translates to CASSYSGQGLSEAFF.

The chain couples TRBV9 to TRBJ2-1, with 7 positions matching TRBD2. J gave up 7 bases and V 3 bases, and 7 bases lay outside the gene matches. This CDR3 has 14 residues. The germline gives CDR1 SGDLS, CDR2 YYNGEE. The CDR3 region has the DNA TGTGCCAGCAGCGCCGGAGCGGGGTGGAATGAGCAGTTCTTC. Translation: CASSAGAGWNEQFF.

The V call is TRBV5-6, the J call TRBJ1-1; D uncertain. This CDR3 spans 14 amino acids. Germline V lookup: CDR1 SGHDT, CDR2 YYEEEE. The ends were cut back, 4 bases at V and 4 bases at J, with 14 bases in the middle. The chain's CDR3 is CASSQQHAGTEAFF. For the CDR3, the DNA is TGTGCCAGCAGCCAGCAACATGCGGGCACTGAAGCTTTCTTT.

This sequence joins TRBV10-1 and TRBJ2-7, with 10 bases fitting TRBD2. Germline V lookup: CDR1 WNHNN, CDR2 SYGVQD (reference sequence). Trimming cost V 2 bases and J 4 bases; bases outside gene matches: 5. CDR3 length equals 15 residues. The CDR3 sequence is CASSELAGVIYEQYF. DNA for the CDR3: TGCGCCAGCAGTGAGCTAGCGGGAGTAATATACGAGCAGTACTTC.

This clone showed up just a few times. The J gene is TRBJ2-3, the V gene TRBV10-2; 11 bases are a match to TRBD2. CDR3 length: 15 residues. Germline V gene data show CDR1 as WSHSY and CDR2 as SAAADI. The ends lost 2 bases at V and 6 bases at J; junction bases unmatched: 4. The CDR3 coding sequence is TGCGCCAGCAGTGAGATAGGACTAGCGGGCGATACGCAGTATTTT. Amino acids: CASSEIGLAGDTQYF.

V is TRBV14 and J is TRBJ2-5, with a tentative D call TRBD2 (6 bases). The V gene lost 1 base and the J gene lost 7 bases, with 13 bases spanning the gap. In germline, CDR1 is SGHDN, CDR2 FVKESK. The CDR3 covers 14 residues. The chain's CDR3 is CASSQVRGRGTQYF. CDR3 nucleotide sequence: TGTGCCAGCAGCCAAGTGCGGGGCCGGGGGACCCAGTACTTC.